These 24 T cell receptor beta chains share one sample of origin, sequenced in a study of T cell changes during pregnancy in multiple sclerosis. Data came from immunoSEQ multiplex PCR; TCRdb stores just in-frame clones and leaves some out. The repertoire holds 90,000 or so clones, 94% seen once, with 1.5% to 2% in the top ten. This sample comprised peripheral blood, obtained after pregnancy. The receptors stem from a female donor in good health, enrolled as a control in a pregnancy study.

The chain recombines TRBV28 with TRBJ2-7, with unresolved D. CDR1 is MDHEN and CDR2 is SYDVKM in the germline V gene. Trimming shortened V by 5 bases and J by 0 bases, and 14 bases separated the two germline ends. This CDR3 spans 15 amino acids. The CDR3 protein is CASSPTVYHSYEQYF. DNA of the CDR3: TGTGCCAGCAGTCCCACAGTATACCACTCCTACGAGCAGTACTTC.

The J gene is TRBJ2-1, the V gene TRBV5-1; TRBD1 agrees at 8 bases. The CDR3 covers 15 residues. Trimming cost V 3 bases and J 3 bases; bases outside gene matches: 5. Germline V gives CDR1 SGHRS, CDR2 YFSETQ. The CDR3 DNA reads TGCGCCAGCAGCTCTACCGGGACAGGCTACAATGAGCAGTTCTTC. Translation gives CASSSTGTGYNEQFF.

The V gene is TRBV21-1, the J gene TRBJ2-7; the table's D gene call, TRBD1, was not cross checked with the DNA. TRBV21-1 is classified as a pseudogene. This CDR3 has 18 amino acids. In nucleotides, the CDR3 is TGTGCCAGCAGCAAAGCGATATGGACAGGGGGGGGACCCTACGAGCAGTACTTC. Its protein is CASSKAIWTGGGPYEQYF.

The rearrangement links TRBV28 to TRBJ1-1; 7 nucleotides align to TRBD1. Looked up from germline, CDR1 is MDHEN and CDR2 is SYDVKM. J was trimmed by 0 bases and V by 5 bases; bases with no gene match: 3. The length of the CDR3 is 14 residues. The CDR3: CASSLTGMNTEAFF. Here the CDR3 DNA reads TGTGCCAGCAGTCTGACAGGGATGAACACTGAAGCTTTCTTT.

This rearrangement joins TRBV15 to TRBJ1-3; 10 nucleotides line up with TRBD1. V lost 3 bases to trimming and J lost 1 base; unmatched junction nucleotides: 3. CDR1 and CDR2 (germline): LNHNV, YYDKDF (reference sequence). The CDR3 length is 16 residues. CDR3 sequence: CATSSPGQGSGNTIYF. The DNA of the CDR3 is TGTGCCACCAGCAGTCCGGGACAGGGGTCTGGAAACACCATATATTTT. The variable domain in full, with the rest retrieved from reference TRBV15 and TRBJ1-3, is DAMVIQNPRYQVTQFGKPVTLSCSQTLNHNVMYWYQQKSSQAPKLLFHYYDKDFNNEADTPDNFQSRRPNTSFCFLDIRSPGLGDTAMYLCATSSPGQGSGNTIYFGEGSWLTVV.

This clone was observed once. Here the CDR3 reads CASSQDPRGTYNEQFF. The CDR3 region has the DNA TGCGCCAGCAGCCAAGATCCCCGGGGTACCTACAATGAGCAGTTCTTC. The rearrangement links TRBV4-1 to TRBJ2-1, with D possibly TRBD2 on 5 matching bases. Trimming removed 0 bases from V and 2 bases from J, with 11 bases in between. The length of the CDR3 is 16 residues. Per germline, CDR1 MGHRA and CDR2 YSYEKL.

The chain carries TRBV28 and TRBJ2-2; TRBD1 is a possible D gene (6 bases). Germline V CDR1 and CDR2: MDHEN, SYDVKM. This CDR3 spans 14 amino acids. Trimming pared 5 bases from V and 3 bases from J, leaving 10 bases between. The chain's CDR3 is CASSKDSHTGELFF. CDR3 in DNA: TGTGCCAGCAGTAAGGACAGCCACACCGGGGAGCTGTTTTTT.

The rearrangement joins TRBV7-9 to TRBJ2-7; D is possibly TRBD1 (6 bases). The CDR3 has 14 amino acids. The germline CDR1 and CDR2 sequences are SEHNR and FQNEAQ (reference sequence). The V end lost 4 bases, the J end lost 6 bases, and 16 bases lay between the germline ends. The CDR3 spells CASSYTGQEVEQYF. The CDR3 DNA reads as TGTGCCAGCAGCTACACAGGGCAGGAAGTCGAGCAGTACTTC. Together with reference TRBV7-9 and TRBJ2-7, the CDR3 gives the full variable domain: DTGVSQNPRHKITKRGQNVTFRCDPISEHNRLYWYRQTLGQGPEFLTYFQNEAQLEKSRLLSDRFSAERPKGSFSTLEIQRTEQGDSAMYLCASSYTGQEVEQYFGPGTRLTVT.

The V call is TRBV2, the J call TRBJ2-1; TRBD1 matches 7 bases. Germline V gene lookup returns CDR1 SNHLY and CDR2 FYNNEI. The CDR3 loop spans 17 amino acids. After removal of 11 bases from V and 0 bases from J, the junction contained 16 bases not matched to a gene. In DNA, the CDR3 is TGTGCCGGTAAAAGCGACAGGGTGGCCTACTCCTACAATGAGCAGTTCTTC. It codes for CAGKSDRVAYSYNEQFF.

The chain joins TRBV2 to TRBJ2-5; weak D call: TRBD1 (5 bases). Looked up from germline, CDR1 is SNHLY and CDR2 is FYNNEI. The CDR3 is 14 amino acids. The V and J ends lost 8 bases and 1 base respectively, with 14 bases between them. CDR3 in amino acids: CASLGARLQETQYF. CDR3 nucleotide sequence: TGTGCCAGCCTAGGGGCCAGACTCCAAGAGACCCAGTACTTC.

As DNA, the CDR3 is TGTGCCAGCAGTCTCGGGGTCCTCCAAGAGACCCAGTACTTC. Its protein is CASSLGVLQETQYF. V gene TRBV5-4 combines with J gene TRBJ2-5; tentatively, D is TRBD2 (5 bases). Germline CDR1 and CDR2: SGHNT and YYREEE (reference sequence). Trimming removed 5 bases from V and 1 base from J, with 12 bases in between. The CDR3 covers 14 residues. Drawing the rest from reference TRBV5-4 and TRBJ2-5, the complete variable domain is ETGVTQSPTHLIKTRGQQVTLRCSSQSGHNTVSWYQQALGQGPQFIFQYYREEENGRGNFPPRFSGLQFPNYSSELNVNALELDDSALYLCASSLGVLQETQYFGPGTRLLVL.

The V call is TRBV5-6, the J call TRBJ2-7; 7 positions match TRBD1. There are 13 residues in the CDR3. Germline loops: CDR1 SGHDT, CDR2 YYEEEE. J gave up 6 bases and V 2 bases, and 5 bases lay outside the gene matches. CDR3 bases: TGTGCCAGCAGCTTTGACAGGGTCGTCGAGCAGTACTTC. It codes for CASSFDRVVEQYF.

This rearrangement joins TRBV7-2 to TRBJ2-7, with TRBD2 identical over 8 bases. V lost 1 base, J lost 6 bases, and 8 bases stayed unmatched. CDR3 length equals 15 residues. Germline loops: CDR1 SGHTA, CDR2 FQGNSA. CDR3 sequence: CASSLDGRGFSEQYF. CDR3 bases: TGTGCCAGCAGCTTAGACGGGAGGGGCTTTAGCGAGCAGTACTTC.

This clone was picked up a small number of times. The chain is built from TRBV29-1 and TRBJ1-1; possible D gene TRBD1, 5 bases. Trimming removed 8 bases from V and 6 bases from J, with 16 bases in between. Germline lookup yields CDR1 SQVTM and CDR2 ANQGSEA. CDR3 length: 12 residues. CDR3 loop: CSTTRGFPEAFF. The CDR3 DNA sequence: TGCAGCACCACCCGGGGGTTCCCTGAAGCTTTCTTT.

J is TRBJ2-4 and V is TRBV4-1; possible D gene TRBD1, 5 bases. The CDR3 is 14 residues long. CDR1 is MGHRA and CDR2 is YSYEKL in the germline V gene. The V and J ends lost 0 bases and 4 bases respectively, with 7 bases between them. CDR3 DNA: TGCGCCAGCAGCCAAGAGCGGACAAAAAACATTCAGTACTTC. As protein: CASSQERTKNIQYF.

This sequence joins TRBV28 and TRBJ2-7, with TRBD2 identical over 10 bases. Trimming cost V 3 bases and J 5 bases; bases outside gene matches: 13. CDR1 is MDHEN and CDR2 is SYDVKM in the germline V gene. This CDR3 is 17 amino acids long. The CDR3 DNA follows: TGTGCCAGCAGTTTCCCTTCACCGGGCGGACTAGCGGACGAGCAGTACTTC. This sequence encodes CASSFPSPGGLADEQYF.

The gene calls are TRBV4-1 and TRBJ2-7; 8 positions agree with TRBD1. With 0 bases clipped from V and 2 bases from J, the junction kept 3 bases outside the gene matches. The length of the CDR3 is 15 residues. Germline CDR1 is MGHRA and CDR2 is YSYEKL. CDR3 sequence: CASSQDRDRPYEQYF. Here the CDR3 DNA reads TGCGCCAGCAGCCAAGACAGGGACAGGCCCTACGAGCAGTACTTC.

This chain joins TRBV28 and TRBJ1-2, with D maybe TRBD1 (5 bases). This CDR3 has 19 residues. Germline V CDR1 and CDR2: MDHEN, SYDVKM. V lost 2 bases and J lost 2, with 24 bases in between. The CDR3 bases are TGTGCCAGCAGTTTAACTTGGTCCCTGGGGCCGGTCCCGAACTATGGCTACACCTTC. Its translation: CASSLTWSLGPVPNYGYTF.

The chain combines TRBV21-1 with TRBJ1-5; no check of the table's D call, TRBD1, against the DNA was made. TRBV21-1 is a pseudogene segment. The CDR3 covers 17 residues. The CDR3 DNA is TGTGCCAGCAGCAAAGGTAACGAGGGGGCCTCATATCAGCCCCAGCATTTT. Amino acid sequence: CASSKGNEGASYQPQHF.

The chain joins TRBV9 to TRBJ2-3; maybe TRBD2 (6 bases). The CDR3 spans 17 residues. V lost 3 bases and J 1 base, leaving 18 bases between the germline ends. Germline assignment: CDR1 SGDLS and CDR2 YYNGEE. The CDR3 region is CASSARLVADRTDTQYF. The CDR3, as DNA: TGTGCCAGCAGCGCCCGGTTGGTAGCGGACCGCACAGATACGCAGTATTTT.

This chain links TRBV6-5 with TRBJ1-4; D unresolved. Germline assignment: CDR1 MNHEY and CDR2 SVGAGI. Trimming took off 2 bases at V and 0 bases at J, with 10 bases between the two ends. CDR3 length: 16 residues. Here the CDR3 DNA reads TGTGCCAGCAGTTACCGGCGGCCCTCAACTAATGAAAAACTGTTTTTT. This encodes CASSYRRPSTNEKLFF.

V gene TRBV6-1 combines with J gene TRBJ2-3, with 10 bases identical to TRBD1. This CDR3 contains 15 residues. Trimming took 6 bases from V and 4 from J; bases not matched to a gene: 7. From germline, CDR1 is MNHNS and CDR2 SASEGT. The chain's CDR3 is CASRPDRGRADTQYF. The CDR3 DNA follows: TGTGCCAGCAGGCCTGACAGGGGGCGGGCAGATACGCAGTATTTT.

This chain connects TRBV28 to TRBJ1-1; D gene uncertain. Germline lookup yields CDR1 MDHEN and CDR2 SYDVKM. CDR3 size: 15 residues. V lost 2 bases, J lost 0 bases, and 10 bases lay in between. CDR3 in amino acids: CASSLPTGMNTEAFF. CDR3 bases: TGTGCCAGCAGTTTACCAACCGGGATGAACACTGAAGCTTTCTTT.

This chain connects TRBV28 to TRBJ2-5; 9 positions agree with TRBD2. V lost 2 bases and J lost 5; bases outside the gene matches: 6. Germline lookup yields CDR1 MDHEN and CDR2 SYDVKM. This CDR3 region has 15 residues. The chain's CDR3 is CASSLGLAGMETQYF. As DNA, the CDR3 is TGTGCCAGCAGTTTAGGGCTAGCGGGAATGGAGACCCAGTACTTC.